The T cell receptor (beta chain) described here comes from a study of T cells in Graves' hyperthyroidism and ophthalmopathy. There are many counts of this clonotype. Regions amplified from RNA transcripts were the TCR beta CDR3 regions. HTBI primers were the set used in a first-round RT-PCR of the TCR CDR3. TCRdb fed the multiplex PCR reads into MiXCR, producing one record per CDR3 protein. The sample lists about 700,000 distinct CDR3 sequences, about 14% occurring once. V gave up 0 bases and J gave up 2 bases, with 8 bases separating them. The CDR3 is 14 residues long. Germline values: CDR1 LGHDT, CDR2 YNNKEL (reference sequence).

Sequencing was performed on blood. This sequence joins TRBV3-1 and TRBJ2-7; D uncertain. The sequence was collected from a woman in her late teens or twenties with Graves' hyperthyroidism. The CDR3 DNA sequence: TGTGCCAGCAGCCAAGACAACGGGCCCTACGAGCAGTACTTC. Translated: CASSQDNGPYEQYF.